A selection of T cell receptor beta chains follows, all from one sample in a study of T-cell memory formation after mild COVID-19. One entry per CDR3 protein, called by TCRdb with MiXCR from the 5' RACE reads. The sample lists 250,000 or so distinct CDR3 sequences, roughly 18% occurring once. Source material: PBMCs or a T cell subset sorted from them (not recorded which). The source of these receptors is a man aged 18 to 29 who had mild COVID-19 (a few samples of this study predate the infection). Cell type and time point are not known. CDR3s include the opening cysteine and the closing phenylalanine or tryptophan.

j_gene: TRBJ1-1
v_gene: TRBV7-9
CDR3aa: CASSAGGEDTEAFF

j_gene: TRBJ1-2
v_gene: TRBV4-1
CDR3aa: CASSQDGGGYTF

j_gene: TRBJ1-4
v_gene: TRBV7-9
CDR3aa: CASSPRLSTGEKLFF

j_gene: TRBJ2-2
v_gene: TRBV5-1
CDR3aa: CASSSNGNTGELFF

j_gene: TRBJ2-3
v_gene: TRBV10-1
CDR3aa: CASRAGLDTDTQYF

j_gene: TRBJ2-5
v_gene: TRBV9
CDR3aa: CASSVTSGVRETQYF

j_gene: TRBJ1-2
v_gene: TRBV14
CDR3aa: CASSQDAQIQNYGYTF

j_gene: TRBJ1-2
v_gene: TRBV7-2
CDR3aa: CATQAGGQEGGYTF

j_gene: TRBJ1-6
v_gene: TRBV5-1
CDR3aa: CASSFGPPRDSYNSPLHF

j_gene: TRBJ2-5
v_gene: TRBV29-1
CDR3aa: CSVELAGGLETQYF

j_gene: TRBJ1-2
v_gene: TRBV18
CDR3aa: CASSPVRDRWGYTF